These T cell receptor beta chains were read from a single sample in a study of CD8+ T cells in alopecia areata. TCRdb keeps only in-frame clones here, not all; method: immunoSEQ multiplex PCR. The table has about 190,000 clones, around 56% seen once; the top ten hold about 0.69%. Source: CD4+ T cells sorted from blood, taken at week 4, from a patient treated with tofacitinib. These receptors were taken from a human donor with alopecia areata. CDR3s include the opening cysteine and the closing phenylalanine or tryptophan. The order of the fields is D gene, clone size, J gene, V gene, CDR3 DNA, CDR3 protein. The D gene is left open where the match is weak. Clone size is stated in some rows and not others, as once, few, many or a class when expanded.

d_call: TRBD1
clone_size: NA
j_call: TRBJ2-5
v_call: TRBV7-9
cdr3_nt: TGTGCCAGCAGCCACTACACCGACAGGGGGCGGAAAGAGACCCAGTACTTC
cdr3_aa: CASSHYTDRGRKETQYF

d_call: NA
clone_size: NA
j_call: TRBJ2-3
v_call: TRBV18
cdr3_nt: TGTGCCAGCTCACCAGACGGATTAGATACGCAGTATTTT
cdr3_aa: CASSPDGLDTQYF

d_call: NA
clone_size: NA
j_call: TRBJ2-5
v_call: TRBV6-5
cdr3_nt: TGTGCCAGCAGTTACCGGGGGGCGCAGGTTCAAGAGACCCAGTACTTC
cdr3_aa: CASSYRGAQVQETQYF

d_call: NA
clone_size: NA
j_call: TRBJ2-1
v_call: TRBV28
cdr3_nt: TGTGCCAGCAGTTCCCCCGACAGTGATCGGCAGTTCTTC
cdr3_aa: CASSSPDSDRQFF

d_call: NA
clone_size: few
j_call: TRBJ2-1
v_call: TRBV29-1
cdr3_nt: TGCAGCGTTGAAACAGTCCTTAGCTCCTACAATGAGCAGTTCTTC
cdr3_aa: CSVETVLSSYNEQFF

d_call: TRBD2
clone_size: NA
j_call: TRBJ2-1
v_call: TRBV7-2
cdr3_nt: TGTGCCAGCAGCTTATCACTAGCGGTATACAATGAGCAGTTCTTC
cdr3_aa: CASSLSLAVYNEQFF

d_call: NA
clone_size: NA
j_call: TRBJ2-3
v_call: TRBV7-7
cdr3_nt: TGTGCTAGCAGCACGGGAGCCTCTAGCACAGATACGCAGTATTTT
cdr3_aa: CASSTGASSTDTQYF

d_call: NA
clone_size: few
j_call: TRBJ1-5
v_call: TRBV29-1
cdr3_nt: TGCAGCGTATCGACAGTAAATAGCAATCAGCCCCAGCATTTT
cdr3_aa: CSVSTVNSNQPQHF

d_call: NA
clone_size: NA
j_call: TRBJ2-5
v_call: TRBV29-1
cdr3_nt: TGCAGCGTCGCCGGACGACGGGAGACCCAGTACTTC
cdr3_aa: CSVAGRRETQYF

d_call: TRBD2
clone_size: NA
j_call: TRBJ2-3
v_call: TRBV14
cdr3_nt: TGTGCCAGCAGTCGGGGAGGGCTAGTGAGCACAGATACGCAGTATTTT
cdr3_aa: CASSRGGLVSTDTQYF

d_call: NA
clone_size: once
j_call: TRBJ2-1
v_call: TRBV11-2
cdr3_nt: TGTGCCAGCAGACCGCTCTGGAGCAGGCCTTCCTACAATGAGCAGTTCTTC
cdr3_aa: CASRPLWSRPSYNEQFF

d_call: NA
clone_size: NA
j_call: TRBJ2-7
v_call: TRBV4-3
cdr3_nt: TGCGCCAGCAGCCAAGATTCGAGCGGCTACGAGCAGTACTTC
cdr3_aa: CASSQDSSGYEQYF

d_call: NA
clone_size: few
j_call: TRBJ1-5
v_call: TRBV4-1
cdr3_nt: TGCGCCAGCAGCCAAGGGTTGGGCGGTCAGCCCCAGCATTTT
cdr3_aa: CASSQGLGGQPQHF

d_call: NA
clone_size: NA
j_call: TRBJ2-5
v_call: TRBV2
cdr3_nt: TGTGCCAGCAGTCTTGTAGGCGCGGCACAAGAGACCCAGTACTTC
cdr3_aa: CASSLVGAAQETQYF

d_call: NA
clone_size: few
j_call: TRBJ2-1
v_call: TRBV29-1
cdr3_nt: TGCAGCGTTGAAGATCCTGGCGCCGGGCAGTTCTTC
cdr3_aa: CSVEDPGAGQFF

d_call: NA
clone_size: few
j_call: TRBJ2-1
v_call: TRBV7-8
cdr3_nt: TGTGCCAGCAGCTTAAGGGTAGCGGAGTACTCCTACAATGAGCAGTTCTTC
cdr3_aa: CASSLRVAEYSYNEQFF

d_call: NA
clone_size: NA
j_call: TRBJ2-2
v_call: TRBV2
cdr3_nt: TGTGCCAGCAGTGTTGGGGGTCAAAGCGGGGAGCTGTTTTTT
cdr3_aa: CASSVGGQSGELFF

d_call: TRBD1
clone_size: NA
j_call: TRBJ1-2
v_call: TRBV7-9
cdr3_nt: TGTGCCAGCAGCTGGGACAGGCAAGTTGGCTACACCTTC
cdr3_aa: CASSWDRQVGYTF

d_call: NA
clone_size: NA
j_call: TRBJ1-1
v_call: TRBV29-1
cdr3_nt: TGCAGCGTAGGGGGGCCGAACACTGAAGCTTTCTTT
cdr3_aa: CSVGGPNTEAFF

d_call: NA
clone_size: NA
j_call: TRBJ1-1
v_call: TRBV10-3
cdr3_nt: TGTGCCATCAGTGAGTCCGGCAGGGGTTCGGAGGACAAATTCTTT
cdr3_aa: CAISESGRGSEDKFF

d_call: NA
clone_size: NA
j_call: TRBJ1-2
v_call: TRBV7-9
cdr3_nt: TGTGCCAGCAGCTTCTCTAGTTCGGGTGGCGGCTACACCTTC
cdr3_aa: CASSFSSSGGGYTF

d_call: NA
clone_size: NA
j_call: TRBJ2-3
v_call: TRBV5-1
cdr3_nt: TGCGCCAGCAGCTTGTCAAGATCGGAGGATACGCAGTATTTT
cdr3_aa: CASSLSRSEDTQYF